This passage covers 24 T cell receptor beta chains from one sample sequenced in a study of shared clonotypes between healthy human individuals. The naive CD8 subset, CD45RO-negative cells positively selected for CCR7, excluded terminally differentiated effector memory CD45RA+ cells. The assay was immunoSEQ multiplex PCR, and TCRdb's table has in-frame clones only and misses some. The sample includes around 2.1 million clones, more than 85% seen only once; the top ten take more than 1.5%. Sequencing input: naive CD8+ T cells from PBMCs. These receptors all stem from a man aged 18 to 29 in good health. Some clones in this sample may be carry-over from other donors' samples.

The chain joins TRBV2 to TRBJ1-5, with unresolved D. This CDR3 region has 13 residues. V shed 1 base and J shed 4 bases, with 5 bases lying between them. Germline values: CDR1 SNHLY, CDR2 FYNNEI. This CDR3 is CASSEGPNQPQHF. Here the CDR3 DNA reads TGTGCCAGCAGTGAAGGTCCAAATCAGCCCCAGCATTTT.

This chain connects TRBV27 to TRBJ2-2; TRBD1 agrees at 8 bases. The CDR3 is 16 residues long. The V segment lost 4 bases and the J segment 3 bases; nucleotides outside the gene matches: 7. The V gene's germline CDR1 is MNHEY and CDR2 SMNVEV (reference sequence). CDR3 nucleotides: TGTGCCAGCAGTTCTGTGGACAGGGCGCACACCGGGGAGCTGTTTTTT. Translation gives CASSSVDRAHTGELFF.

The genes are TRBV9 and TRBJ1-2; D remains unclear. The V gene lost 4 bases and the J gene lost 7 bases, with 14 bases spanning the gap. Germline-derived CDR1 and CDR2 are SGDLS and YYNGEE. CDR3 size: 13 residues. CDR3 loop: CASSPEVAGGYTF. As DNA, the CDR3 is TGTGCCAGCAGCCCTGAGGTGGCGGGTGGCTACACCTTC.

The chain joins TRBV2 to TRBJ2-1; D may be TRBD2 (5 bases). The germline CDR1 and CDR2 sequences are SNHLY and FYNNEI. The CDR3 runs to 15 residues. V was cut by 3 bases and J by 5 bases, with 14 bases left in between. This CDR3 reads CASSEGLAANNEQFF. CDR3 DNA: TGTGCCAGCAGTGAGGGTCTAGCAGCTAACAATGAGCAGTTCTTC. The full variable domain, rest sourced from reference TRBV2 and TRBJ2-1, is EPEVTQTPSHQVTQMGQEVILRCVPISNHLYFYWYRQILGQKVEFLVSFYNNEISEKSEIFDDQFSVERPDGSNFTLKIRSTKLEDSAMYFCASSEGLAANNEQFFGPGTRLTVL.

This clone was seen only once. At the DNA level, this CDR3 is encoded by other sequences in the same sample as well. V and J are TRBV7-9 and TRBJ2-1; 9 bases map to TRBD1. V gave up 5 bases and J gave up 4 bases; unmatched junction bases: 6. CDR3 length: 15 amino acids. CDR1 and CDR2 from the germline V gene are SEHNR and FQNEAQ (reference sequence). The CDR3 loop reads CASSPRDRVYNEQFF. CDR3 in DNA: TGTGCCAGCAGCCCCCGGGACAGGGTATACAATGAGCAGTTCTTC. The variable domain in full, with the rest retrieved from reference TRBV7-9 and TRBJ2-1, is DTGVSQNPRHKITKRGQNVTFRCDPISEHNRLYWYRQTLGQGPEFLTYFQNEAQLEKSRLLSDRFSAERPKGSFSTLEIQRTEQGDSAMYLCASSPRDRVYNEQFFGPGTRLTVL.

V and J are TRBV2 and TRBJ1-3; D is perhaps TRBD1 (6 bases). Germline lookup yields CDR1 SNHLY and CDR2 FYNNEI. This CDR3 spans 16 amino acids. The V gene lost 4 bases and the J gene lost 2 bases, with 15 bases spanning the gap. CDR3 in amino acids: CASSGERGHPGNTIYF. The CDR3, as DNA: TGTGCCAGCAGTGGGGAGCGGGGACATCCTGGAAACACCATATATTTT.

The chain combines TRBV30 with TRBJ2-1; 8 bases match TRBD2. Germline V gives CDR1 GTSNPN, CDR2 SVGIG (reference sequence). The CDR3 runs to 15 residues. Trimming took 0 bases from V and 4 from J; bases not matched to a gene: 5. DNA of the CDR3: TGTGCCTGGAGTGTACCTGGCGGGGGGTACAATGAGCAGTTCTTC. Translation gives CAWSVPGGGYNEQFF.

Notes on this clone: This sample also contains other DNA sequences that code for the same CDR3. This chain's CDR3 is CASSQSSSYEQYF. The CDR3 DNA sequence: TGTGCCAGCAGTCAGTCCAGCTCCTACGAGCAGTACTTC. The rearrangement links TRBV27 to TRBJ2-7; D gene unclear. Deletions cut 5 bases from V and 0 bases from J, with 8 bases between. The CDR3 is made up of 13 amino acids. Germline values: CDR1 MNHEY, CDR2 SMNVEV (reference sequence).

CDR3 nucleotides: TGTGCCAGTAGTATAGATGTCCCCGACAATCCCGGAGTTTGGTATAGCAATCAGCCCCAGCATTTT. This translates into CASSIDVPDNPGVWYSNQPQHF. The chain combines TRBV19 with TRBJ1-5; D unresolved. The germline V gene encodes CDR1 LNHDA and CDR2 SQIVND (reference sequence). Between the trimmed V and J ends, which lost 0 bases and 0 bases, there was a span of 27 bases. There are 22 residues in the CDR3.

V usage is TRBV6-5 and J usage is TRBJ2-5; TRBD2 is a possible D gene (6 bases). Germline CDR1 MNHEY, CDR2 SVGAGI. The CDR3 loop spans 15 amino acids. V lost 5 bases and J 2 bases, leaving 15 bases between the germline ends. The DNA for the CDR3 is TGTGCCAGCAGTCCACTTATGGGACTTCAAGAGACCCAGTACTTC. It encodes CASSPLMGLQETQYF.

Worth noting for this clone: Other DNA sequences from this sample encode an identical CDR3 as well. The genes are TRBV9 and TRBJ1-3; D gene ambiguous. The germline CDR1 and CDR2 sequences are SGDLS and YYNGEE. V dropped 0 bases and J dropped 0 bases, with 4 bases sitting between them. CDR3 length: 14 amino acids. CDR3 sequence reads: CASSVGDSGNTIYF. The CDR3 region has the DNA TGTGCCAGCAGCGTAGGCGACTCTGGAAACACCATATATTTT.

CDR3 nucleotides: TGTGCCAGCAGCTACCGGACACCCTCCTACGAGCAGTACTTC. Translation: CASSYRTPSYEQYF. The V call is TRBV7-9, the J call TRBJ2-7; possibly TRBD1 for D (5 bases). The CDR3 covers 14 residues. The germline V gene encodes CDR1 SEHNR and CDR2 FQNEAQ (reference sequence). V was shortened by 4 bases and J by 0 bases, with 10 bases between the two germline ends.

V is TRBV27 and J is TRBJ1-2, with TRBD1 matching over 7 bases. V shed 4 bases and J 4 bases; nucleotides not matched to a gene: 9. The CDR3 loop spans 15 amino acids. Looked up from germline, CDR1 is MNHEY and CDR2 is SMNVEV (reference sequence). CDR3 in amino acids: CASSSTPTGPYGYTF. CDR3 bases: TGTGCCAGCAGTTCTACTCCGACAGGGCCCTATGGCTACACCTTC.

CDR3 DNA: TGTGCCAGCAGTTCCTGGTCGAGCGGGACAGATACGCAGTATTTT. Its translation: CASSSWSSGTDTQYF. The chain links TRBV6-6 to TRBJ2-3, with D possibly being TRBD2 (6 bases). Trimming took 4 bases from V and 3 from J, leaving 14 bases between them. The CDR3 runs to 15 residues. In germline, CDR1 is MNHNY, CDR2 SVGAGI (reference sequence).

The rearrangement joins TRBV18 to TRBJ2-5; weak D call: TRBD1 (5 bases). This CDR3 is built from 15 residues. Trimming took off 3 bases at V and 5 bases at J, with 16 bases between the two ends. Germline loops: CDR1 KGHSH, CDR2 LQKENI. The CDR3 is CASSPRQSPQETQYF. The CDR3 DNA reads as TGTGCCAGCTCACCCCGACAGTCCCCGCAGGAGACCCAGTACTTC. The full variable domain, completed using reference TRBV18 and TRBJ2-5, is NAGVMQNPRHLVRRRGQEARLRCSPMKGHSHVYWYRQLPEEGLKFMVYLQKENIIDESGMPKERFSAEFPKEGPSILRIQQVVRGDSAAYFCASSPRQSPQETQYFGPGTRLLVL.

CDR3 nucleotide sequence: TGCGCCAGCAGCCAACTCTACACGGATTATAGCAATCAGCCCCAGCATTTT. This codes for CASSQLYTDYSNQPQHF. The rearrangement uses TRBV4-1 and TRBJ1-5; D unresolved. The V gene lost 2 bases and the J gene lost 0 bases, with 14 bases spanning the gap. There are 17 residues in the CDR3. CDR1 and CDR2 from the germline V gene are MGHRA and YSYEKL.

V is TRBV15 and J is TRBJ2-4, with D perhaps being TRBD1 or TRBD2 (5 bases each). Germline V gene lookup returns CDR1 LNHNV and CDR2 YYDKDF (reference sequence). Deletions cut 0 bases from V and 5 bases from J, with 14 bases between. This CDR3 has 16 residues. The DNA for the CDR3 is TGTGCCACCAGCAGAGATCCTGGGACGCTCGAAAACATTCAGTACTTC. Amino acids: CATSRDPGTLENIQYF.

CDR3 residues: CASSLAGGLNEQFF. The CDR3 DNA sequence: TGCGCCAGCAGCTTGGCGGGAGGGCTCAATGAGCAGTTCTTC. This chain links TRBV5-1 with TRBJ2-1, with 8 nucleotides matching TRBD2. The CDR3 loop spans 14 amino acids. The V gene end was trimmed by 0 bases and the J gene end by 6 bases; junction bases not matched to a gene: 2. Germline V lookup: CDR1 SGHRS, CDR2 YFSETQ.

V and J are TRBV19 and TRBJ2-6, with a weak D call TRBD2 (6 bases). The germline gives CDR1 LNHDA, CDR2 SQIVND (reference sequence). Trimming cost V 3 bases and J 2 bases, with 14 bases left between them. CDR3 length: 17 amino acids. CDR3 protein: CASSMLGGSAGANVLTF. CDR3 bases: TGTGCCAGTAGTATGTTGGGGGGATCAGCTGGGGCCAACGTCCTGACTTTC. Full variable domain (missing parts from reference TRBV19 and TRBJ2-6): DGGITQSPKYLFRKEGQNVTLSCEQNLNHDAMYWYRQDPGQGLRLIYYSQIVNDFQKGDIAEGYSVSREKKESFPLTVTSAQKNPTAFYLCASSMLGGSAGANVLTFGAGSRLTVL.

The chain joins TRBV7-8 to TRBJ2-7; no reliable D call. The CDR3 loop spans 12 amino acids. From germline, CDR1 is SGHVS and CDR2 FQNEAQ. Trimming stripped 2 bases from V and 7 bases from J, with 9 bases between. CDR3 nucleotide sequence: TGTGCCAGCAGCTTATCCCGCAGGGAGCAGTACTTC. Translating it yields CASSLSRREQYF.

The V and J genes are TRBV9 and TRBJ2-4, with D perhaps matching TRBD2 (7 bases). CDR1 and CDR2 (germline): SGDLS, YYNGEE. The CDR3 runs to 16 residues. Trimming took off 4 bases at V and 4 bases at J, with 18 bases between the two ends. CDR3 region: CASSPEGGGGKNIQYF. CDR3 bases: TGTGCCAGCAGCCCCGAGGGAGGGGGAGGGAAAAACATTCAGTACTTC. The full variable domain, rest sourced from reference TRBV9 and TRBJ2-4, is DSGVTQTPKHLITATGQRVTLRCSPRSGDLSVYWYQQSLDQGLQFLIQYYNGEERAKGNILERFSAQQFPDLHSELNLSSLELGDSALYFCASSPEGGGGKNIQYFGAGTRLSVL.

The V and J genes are TRBV6-6 and TRBJ2-7, with D uncertain. CDR1 and CDR2 from the germline V gene are MNHNY and SVGAGI (reference sequence). CDR3 length equals 14 residues. V was cut by 5 bases and J by 1 base, with 12 bases left in between. The CDR3, as DNA: TGTGCCAGCAGTAACCCCGCTATATCCTACGAGCAGTACTTC. Encoded protein: CASSNPAISYEQYF.

This chain connects TRBV7-6 to TRBJ2-1; TRBD2 agrees at 7 bases. V was clipped by 2 bases and J by 8 bases; unmatched bases: 15. The CDR3 covers 17 residues. Germline CDR1 is SGHVS and CDR2 is FNYEAQ. The CDR3 is CASSLFAAGVVLDEQFF. Written as DNA, the CDR3 is TGTGCCAGCAGCTTATTCGCGGCGGGAGTGGTATTAGATGAGCAGTTCTTC.

This clone was seen just once. The chain uses TRBV19 and TRBJ2-3; 8 bases map to TRBD1. The CDR3 is 14 amino acids. The V and J ends lost 6 bases and 8 bases, in that order; junction bases with no gene match: 10. CDR1 is LNHDA and CDR2 is SQIVND in the germline V gene (reference sequence). CDR3 sequence (DNA): TGTGCCAGTAGGATCCGGGACAGGAGGGGTACGCAGTATTTT. This sequence encodes CASRIRDRRGTQYF.